This paragraph covers one T cell receptor (beta chain) sequence. V was clipped by 4 bases and J by 10 bases, with 14 bases between them. The CDR3 covers 13 residues. Germline V gives CDR1 SGHDN, CDR2 FVKESK. Original analysis: Nucleated cell number was recorded as an estimate derived from reference gene primer amplification. TCRdb's copy holds only in-frame clones and misses some; the assay was immunoSEQ multiplex PCR. V and J calls and clone size are as listed in that table; D and trimming were resolved from the DNA. Of around 220,000 clones listed, around 90% are singletons. The sample is drawn from a study of blood T cell repertoires in COVID-19.

The sample comprised peripheral blood. The source of this sequence is a young man with active or convalescent COVID-19. V usage is TRBV14 and J usage is TRBJ2-1, with D tentatively TRBD2 (7 bases). CDR3 in DNA: TGTGCCAGCAGCCCGGGCGGGGGCGGCGAGCAGTTCTTC. Translating gives CASSPGGGGEQFF.